The T cell receptor beta chain under discussion was sequenced for a study of neoadjuvant anti-PD-1 for oral cavity cancer. About the research overall: Patients mostly received three to four biweekly nivolumab doses at 3 mg/kg before surgery.

This clone showed up just a few times. This CDR3 contains 12 residues. Trimming left V 6 bases short and J 8 bases short, with 13 bases between. Germline CDR1 MDHEN, CDR2 SYDVKM. Clones were sequenced by immunoSEQ multiplex PCR, and TCRdb holds only the in-frame ones, with some missing. The table lists about 15,000 clones, under 80% of them singletons. The chain combines TRBV28 with TRBJ1-2; possible D gene TRBD1, 5 bases. The sample consisted of PBMCs, taken before nivolumab (anti-PD-1) treatment. This TCR was sampled from a person aged 40 to 85 with oral cavity squamous cell carcinoma. This CDR3 is CASSFRGRGYTF. The CDR3, as DNA: TGTGCCAGCAGCTTCCGGGGCAGAGGCTACACCTTC.